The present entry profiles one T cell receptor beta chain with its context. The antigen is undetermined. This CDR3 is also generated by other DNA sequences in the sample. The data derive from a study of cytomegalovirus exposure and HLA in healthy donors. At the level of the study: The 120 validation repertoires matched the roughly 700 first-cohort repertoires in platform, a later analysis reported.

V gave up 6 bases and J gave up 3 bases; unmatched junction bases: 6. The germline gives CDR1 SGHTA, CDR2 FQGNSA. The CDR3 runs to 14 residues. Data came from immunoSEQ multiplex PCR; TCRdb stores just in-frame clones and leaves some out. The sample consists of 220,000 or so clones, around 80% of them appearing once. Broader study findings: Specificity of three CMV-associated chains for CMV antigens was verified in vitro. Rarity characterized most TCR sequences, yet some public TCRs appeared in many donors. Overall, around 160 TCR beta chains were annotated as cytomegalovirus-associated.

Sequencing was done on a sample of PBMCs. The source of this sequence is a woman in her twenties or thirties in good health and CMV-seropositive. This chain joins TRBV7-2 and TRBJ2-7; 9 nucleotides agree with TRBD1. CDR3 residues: CASSSGTGIYEQYF. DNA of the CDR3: TGTGCCAGCAGTTCGGGGACAGGGATCTACGAGCAGTACTTC.